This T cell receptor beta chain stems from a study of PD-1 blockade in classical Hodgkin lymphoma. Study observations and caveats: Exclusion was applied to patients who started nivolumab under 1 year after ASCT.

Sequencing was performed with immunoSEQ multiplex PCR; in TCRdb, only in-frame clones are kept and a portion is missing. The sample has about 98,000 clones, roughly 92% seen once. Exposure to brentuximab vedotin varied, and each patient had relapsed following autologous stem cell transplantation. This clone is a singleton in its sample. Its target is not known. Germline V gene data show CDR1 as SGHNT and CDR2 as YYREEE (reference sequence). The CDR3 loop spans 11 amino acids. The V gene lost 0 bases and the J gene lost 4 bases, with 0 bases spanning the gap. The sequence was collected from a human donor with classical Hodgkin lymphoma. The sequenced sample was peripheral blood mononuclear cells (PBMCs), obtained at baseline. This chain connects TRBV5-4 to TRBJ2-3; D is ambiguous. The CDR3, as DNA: TGTGCCAGCAGCTTGGCAGATACGCAGTATTTT. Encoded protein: CASSLADTQYF.